Sequencing of this T cell receptor (beta chain) was carried out in a study of beta chain features in type 1 diabetes. Study conclusions and caveats: The study found moderately but significantly shorter TCRB CDR3s in all four CD4+ subsets of Type 1 diabetes patients.

Germline-derived CDR1 and CDR2 are KGHSH and LQKENI. This CDR3 is 12 amino acids long. V shed 4 bases and J shed 6 bases, with 8 bases lying between them. On this clone itself: Its matching antigen is unknown.

All of the isolated RNA was reverse transcribed, so expressed TCRB transcripts were sequenced. TCRdb keeps only in-frame clones here, not all; method: immunoSEQ multiplex PCR. The sample includes about 170,000 clones, approximately 8% seen only once; the top ten take about 0.5%. This receptor was obtained from a young man with type 1 diabetes. This chain links TRBV18 with TRBJ2-3; no clear D. Material for sequencing was central memory CD4+ T cells from blood. CDR3 protein: CASSLSSDTQYF. Here the CDR3 DNA reads TGTGCCAGCTCACTGAGTTCTGATACGCAGTATTTT.